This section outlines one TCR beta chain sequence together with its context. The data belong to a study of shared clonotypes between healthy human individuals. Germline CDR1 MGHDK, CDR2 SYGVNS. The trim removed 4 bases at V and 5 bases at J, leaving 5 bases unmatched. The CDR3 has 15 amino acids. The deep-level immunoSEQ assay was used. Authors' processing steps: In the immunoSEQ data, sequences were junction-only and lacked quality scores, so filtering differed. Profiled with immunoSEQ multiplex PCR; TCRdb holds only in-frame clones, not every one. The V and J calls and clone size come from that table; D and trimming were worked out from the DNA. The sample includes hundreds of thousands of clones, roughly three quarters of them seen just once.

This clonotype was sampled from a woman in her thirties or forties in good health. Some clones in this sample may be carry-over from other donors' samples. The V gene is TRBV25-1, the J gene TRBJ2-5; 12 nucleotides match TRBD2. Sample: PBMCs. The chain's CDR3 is CASSGLAGVYETQYF. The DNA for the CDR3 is TGTGCCAGCAGTGGACTAGCGGGAGTCTATGAGACCCAGTACTTC.